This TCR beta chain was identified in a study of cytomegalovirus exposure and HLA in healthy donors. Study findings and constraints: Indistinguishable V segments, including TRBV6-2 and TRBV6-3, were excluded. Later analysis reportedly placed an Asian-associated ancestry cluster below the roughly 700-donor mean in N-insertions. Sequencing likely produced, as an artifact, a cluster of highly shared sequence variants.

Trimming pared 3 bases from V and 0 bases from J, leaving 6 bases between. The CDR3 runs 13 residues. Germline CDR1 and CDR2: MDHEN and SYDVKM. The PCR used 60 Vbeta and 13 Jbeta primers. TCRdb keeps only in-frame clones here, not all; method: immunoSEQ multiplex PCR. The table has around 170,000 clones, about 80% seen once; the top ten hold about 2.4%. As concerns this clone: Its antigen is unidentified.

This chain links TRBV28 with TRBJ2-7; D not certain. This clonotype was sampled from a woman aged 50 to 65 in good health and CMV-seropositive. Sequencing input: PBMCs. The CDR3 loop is CASSFPLSYEQYF. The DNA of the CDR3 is TGTGCCAGCAGTTTCCCCCTCTCCTACGAGCAGTACTTC.